This is a list of T cell receptor beta chains from one sample in a study of control samples from healthy donors and cancer patients. Profiled with immunoSEQ multiplex PCR; TCRdb holds only in-frame clones, not every one. The table lists approximately 84,000 clones, around 80% of them singletons. The sample taken for sequencing was blood. The receptors were gathered from a woman aged 55-70 years in good health. Each CDR3 is given with its conserved first and last residue. The D gene is left open where the match is weak. The listing skips clone size in some rows; elsewhere it reads once, few, many or a size class.

v_call,clone_size,d_call,j_call,cdr3_aa,cdr3_nt
TRBV7-7,.,TRBD2,TRBJ2-3,CASSLGLAGSSTDTQYF,TGTGCTAGCAGCTTGGGACTAGCGGGATCTAGCACAGATACGCAGTATTTT
TRBV19,once,TRBD1,TRBJ1-5,CASSIDRGQAKQPQHF,TGTGCCAGTAGTATAGATAGGGGACAGGCGAAACAGCCCCAGCATTTT
TRBV6-5,.,.,TRBJ1-6,CASSRMSGNSPLHF,TGTGCCAGCAGCCGAATGAGCGGGAATTCACCCCTCCACTTT
TRBV4-1,.,.,TRBJ2-1,CASSQDIQGVSNEQFF,TGCGCCAGCAGCCAAGATATACAGGGTGTGAGCAATGAGCAGTTCTTC
TRBV14,.,TRBD1,TRBJ1-2,CASSQGQGYGYTF,TGTGCCAGCAGCCAGGGACAGGGATATGGCTACACCTTC
TRBV10-1,once,.,TRBJ2-7,CASSESMGLSEQYF,TGCGCCAGCAGTGAGTCCATGGGCCTCTCCGAGCAGTACTTC
TRBV7-2,.,.,TRBJ2-5,CASSPNRGGQETQYF,TGTGCCAGCAGCCCGAATCGAGGGGGCCAAGAGACCCAGTACTTC
TRBV5-1,.,.,TRBJ2-7,CASSSNGVGGEQYF,TGCGCCAGCAGCTCAAACGGGGTAGGCGGCGAGCAGTACTTC
TRBV29-1,.,TRBD2,TRBJ2-3,CSVEPGLLSGGPQYF,TGCAGCGTGGAACCGGGACTCCTCTCGGGGGGTCCGCAGTATTTT
TRBV27,.,.,TRBJ2-7,CASSPGLIYEQYF,TGTGCCAGCAGTCCTGGCCTCATCTACGAGCAGTACTTC
TRBV12-3/TRBV12-4,.,.,TRBJ2-5,CASSPSGLTQYF,TGTGCCAGCAGTCCCAGCGGTTTGACCCAGTACTTC
TRBV5-5,.,TRBD1,TRBJ2-7,CASRPGQGVYEQYF,TGTGCCAGCAGGCCGGGACAGGGCGTCTACGAGCAGTACTTC
TRBV15,.,.,TRBJ2-3,CATSRDNGDTQYF,TGTGCCACCAGCAGAGATAACGGAGATACGCAGTATTTT
TRBV24-1,.,.,TRBJ2-7,CATETGVPPYEQYF,TGTGCCACCGAGACAGGAGTCCCTCCCTACGAGCAGTACTTC
TRBV10-2,.,.,TRBJ1-2,CASSPARPLYGYTF,TGCGCCAGCAGTCCCGCCAGGCCACTCTATGGCTACACCTTC
TRBV27,.,.,TRBJ1-2,CASSPRGGRSGGYTF,TGTGCCAGCTCCCCGAGGGGGGGGCGATCCGGTGGCTACACCTTC
TRBV6-4,few,.,TRBJ1-1,CASSEQGNTEAFF,TGTGCCAGCAGTGAACAGGGGAACACTGAAGCTTTCTTT
TRBV5-1,.,TRBD1,TRBJ2-1,CASSLVGTAYNEQFF,TGCGCCAGCAGCTTGGTTGGGACAGCCTACAATGAGCAGTTCTTC
TRBV4-1,.,.,TRBJ2-1,CASRRGGSYNEQFF,TGCGCCAGCAGAAGGGGAGGCTCCTACAATGAGCAGTTCTTC
TRBV3-1/TRBV3-2,.,.,TRBJ2-3,CASSLIRAPNPTDTQYF,TGTGCCAGCAGCCTCATTAGAGCTCCAAACCCCACAGATACGCAGTATTTT
TRBV11-2,.,TRBD2,TRBJ2-1,CASSLERGGFSNEQFF,TGTGCCAGCAGCTTGGAGCGGGGGGGGTTTAGCAATGAGCAGTTCTTC
TRBV19,.,.,TRBJ1-5,CASSIGGRSQPQHF,TGTGCCAGTAGTATAGGGGGGCGGTCTCAGCCCCAGCATTTT
TRBV28,.,.,TRBJ1-2,CASRPGQGGYGYTF,TGTGCCAGCCGCCCCGGCCAGGGAGGCTATGGCTACACCTTC
TRBV19,few,TRBD1,TRBJ1-2,CASNRQGVPYGYTF,TGTGCCAGTAATCGACAGGGGGTTCCGTATGGCTACACCTTC
TRBV2,.,.,TRBJ1-2,CASSEGQILPSNYGYTF,TGTGCCAGCAGTGAAGGACAGATTCTCCCAAGTAACTATGGCTACACCTTC
TRBV6-5,.,TRBD1,TRBJ1-1,CASKGQGRTEAFF,TGTGCCAGCAAGGGACAGGGGCGCACTGAAGCTTTCTTT